This TCR beta chain was sequenced in a study of T-cell reconstitution after alpha-beta-depleted transplantation in children. Unique molecular identifiers were incorporated into the prepared TCRbeta library. A single record per CDR3 protein comes from TCRdb applying MiXCR to the PCR reads. The profile shows just under 550,000 distinct CDR3 sequences, 15% to 20% of them singletons. This TCR was recovered from a human donor who donated a stem cell graft to a child with acute lymphoblastic leukemia. Sequences were derived from PBMCs from the stem cell graft donor, sampled from the stem cell graft.

Written as DNA, the CDR3 is TGCAGTGCTAGAAGACGCAGGGCGGCAACTAATGAAAAACTGTTTTTT. Its translation is CSARRRRAATNEKLFF. The J gene is TRBJ1-4, the V gene TRBV20-1, with D perhaps matching TRBD1 (5 bases). CDR3 length: 16 residues. V lost 2 bases and J lost 0, with 13 bases in between. Germline values: CDR1 DFQATT, CDR2 SNEGSKA (reference sequence).